The present TCR beta chain was sequenced within a study of shared clonotypes between healthy human individuals. The CDR3 is 14 residues long. V was trimmed by 7 bases and J by 7 bases, leaving 19 bases between them. Per the germline V gene, CDR1 is SQVTM and CDR2 is ANQGSEA. Libraries were prepared by immunoSEQ multiplex PCR; TCRdb keeps only in-frame clonotypes and omits some of them. There are over a million clones in the sample; more than 95% occur only once, and roughly 1.2% lies in the top ten. The sequencing input was naive CD4+ T cells sorted from blood. Subset: CD45RA+ positively selected. V and J are TRBV29-1 and TRBJ2-2, with a possible D match to TRBD2 (5 bases). This clonotype was sampled from a man aged 25 to 40 in good health. The CDR3 spells CSAAIGYGGGELFF. CDR3 DNA: TGCAGCGCCGCCATAGGGTACGGAGGCGGGGAGCTGTTTTTT.